This is a list of T cell receptor beta chains from one sample in a study of early T cells in non-severe SARS-CoV-2 infection. From the 5' RACE reads, TCRdb called clonotypes with MiXCR, one entry per CDR3 protein. The sample has about 54,000 distinct CDR3 sequences, about 7.7% seen once. This specimen was whole blood, taken at baseline. The receptor source for this set is an adult who was a healthcare worker with PCR-confirmed SARS-CoV-2 infection or an uninfected control (not recorded which). Both conserved end residues are part of each CDR3. The order of the fields is D gene, V gene, clone size, J gene, CDR3 protein, CDR3 DNA. The D gene is left open where the match is weak. Size tells how often a clone was seen (once, few, many) or the class of an expanded clone, and some rows leave it out.

d_call: TRBD1; v_call: TRBV6-5; clone_size: many; j_call: TRBJ1-6; cdr3_aa: CASSQGAVSPLHF; cdr3_nt: TGTGCCAGCAGTCAGGGGGCGGTATCACCCCTCCACTTT
d_call: NA; v_call: TRBV7-9; clone_size: NA; j_call: TRBJ2-2; cdr3_aa: CASSSVGEGSTGELFF; cdr3_nt: TGTGCCAGCAGCTCGGTGGGAGAAGGGAGCACCGGGGAGCTGTTTTTT
d_call: NA; v_call: TRBV7-6; clone_size: many; j_call: TRBJ2-1; cdr3_aa: CASSLSSHIGANNEQFF; cdr3_nt: TGTGCCAGCAGCTTATCCTCCCACATCGGGGCCAACAATGAGCAGTTCTTC
d_call: NA; v_call: TRBV18; clone_size: NA; j_call: TRBJ1-6; cdr3_aa: CASSPPLNSPLHF; cdr3_nt: TGTGCCAGCTCACCACCGCTCAATTCACCCCTCCACTTT
d_call: NA; v_call: TRBV12-3/TRBV12-4; clone_size: few; j_call: TRBJ2-5; cdr3_aa: CASSPPAGAKAMGETQYF; cdr3_nt: TGTGCCAGCAGTCCCCCTGCAGGAGCCAAGGCTATGGGGGAGACCCAGTACTTC
d_call: NA; v_call: TRBV18; clone_size: few; j_call: TRBJ1-6; cdr3_aa: CASSPPQGIRDNSPLHF; cdr3_nt: TGTGCCAGCTCACCACCGCAGGGAATTCGAGATAATTCACCCCTCCACTTT
d_call: NA; v_call: TRBV7-6; clone_size: many; j_call: TRBJ2-1; cdr3_aa: CASSWVDSSTYEQFF; cdr3_nt: TGTGCCAGCAGCTGGGTGGACAGCTCTACATATGAGCAGTTCTTC
d_call: TRBD1; v_call: TRBV4-1; clone_size: few; j_call: TRBJ1-4; cdr3_aa: CASGAVGGEGEKLFF; cdr3_nt: TGCGCCAGCGGAGCCGTAGGGGGCGAGGGGGAAAAACTGTTTTTT
d_call: TRBD2; v_call: TRBV7-9; clone_size: many; j_call: TRBJ2-2; cdr3_aa: CATTPESGRRTGELFF; cdr3_nt: TGTGCCACCACCCCGGAAAGCGGGAGGCGGACCGGGGAGCTGTTTTTT
d_call: NA; v_call: TRBV30; clone_size: NA; j_call: TRBJ1-6; cdr3_aa: CAWSARPVWGSPLHF; cdr3_nt: TGTGCCTGGAGTGCAAGACCGGTCTGGGGTTCACCCCTCCACTTT
d_call: TRBD1; v_call: TRBV27; clone_size: few; j_call: TRBJ2-6; cdr3_aa: CASSSGQGASGANVLTF; cdr3_nt: TGTGCCAGCAGCTCCGGGCAGGGGGCCTCTGGGGCCAACGTCCTGACTTTC
d_call: NA; v_call: TRBV7-2; clone_size: many; j_call: TRBJ1-3; cdr3_aa: CASSLGSGPGNTIYF; cdr3_nt: TGTGCCAGCAGCTTAGGTAGCGGACCGGGAAACACCATATATTTT
d_call: NA; v_call: TRBV12-3/TRBV12-4; clone_size: few; j_call: TRBJ2-5; cdr3_aa: CASSLAGRETQYF; cdr3_nt: TGTGCCAGCAGTTTAGCGGGAAGAGAGACCCAGTACTTC
d_call: TRBD1; v_call: TRBV6-6; clone_size: few; j_call: TRBJ2-7; cdr3_aa: CASSGTAYEQYF; cdr3_nt: TGTGCCAGCAGTGGGACAGCCTACGAGCAGTACTTC
d_call: TRBD1; v_call: TRBV7-2; clone_size: few; j_call: TRBJ2-7; cdr3_aa: CASSPRDRESGEQYF; cdr3_nt: TGTGCCAGCAGCCCAAGGGACAGGGAGTCTGGGGAGCAGTACTTC
d_call: NA; v_call: TRBV6-5; clone_size: few; j_call: TRBJ1-5; cdr3_aa: CASSSNHNQPQHF; cdr3_nt: TGTGCCAGCAGTTCTAACCACAATCAGCCCCAGCATTTT
d_call: TRBD2; v_call: TRBV28; clone_size: NA; j_call: TRBJ2-7; cdr3_aa: CASSLDVAGANYEQYF; cdr3_nt: TGTGCCAGCAGTTTGGACGTAGCGGGAGCAAACTACGAGCAGTACTTC
d_call: TRBD1; v_call: TRBV12-3/TRBV12-4; clone_size: NA; j_call: TRBJ2-1; cdr3_aa: CASKGDRGDYNEQFF; cdr3_nt: TGTGCCAGTAAGGGGGACAGGGGCGATTACAATGAGCAGTTCTTC
d_call: NA; v_call: TRBV4-3; clone_size: NA; j_call: TRBJ2-3; cdr3_aa: CASSLWAADTQYF; cdr3_nt: TGCGCCAGCAGCCTTTGGGCAGCAGATACGCAGTATTTT
d_call: NA; v_call: TRBV7-6; clone_size: NA; j_call: TRBJ2-2; cdr3_aa: CASSGRHQNTGELFF; cdr3_nt: TGTGCCAGCAGCGGACGGCATCAGAACACCGGGGAGCTGTTTTTT
d_call: NA; v_call: TRBV7-2; clone_size: NA; j_call: TRBJ2-3; cdr3_aa: CASSLSGTGTDTQYF; cdr3_nt: TGTGCCAGCAGCTTATCGGGAACTGGTACAGATACGCAGTATTTT
d_call: TRBD1; v_call: TRBV7-2; clone_size: NA; j_call: TRBJ2-2; cdr3_aa: CASSLFGTVNTGELFF; cdr3_nt: TGTGCCAGCAGCTTATTCGGGACAGTAAACACCGGGGAGCTGTTTTTT
d_call: NA; v_call: TRBV18; clone_size: NA; j_call: TRBJ2-7; cdr3_aa: CASSPPLPPWTEGYEQYF; cdr3_nt: TGTGCCAGCTCACCACCCCTTCCTCCTTGGACAGAGGGCTACGAGCAGTACTTC
d_call: TRBD1; v_call: TRBV6-1; clone_size: NA; j_call: TRBJ2-7; cdr3_aa: CASRDRGPLPQSYEQYF; cdr3_nt: TGTGCCAGCAGGGACAGGGGGCCCCTTCCCCAGAGTTACGAGCAGTACTTC
d_call: TRBD2; v_call: TRBV7-9; clone_size: many; j_call: TRBJ2-3; cdr3_aa: CASSLHRGGSTDTQYF; cdr3_nt: TGTGCCAGCAGCTTACATCGGGGGGGAAGCACAGATACGCAGTATTTT
d_call: NA; v_call: TRBV4-3; clone_size: many; j_call: TRBJ1-5; cdr3_aa: CASSQDPQGRDSNQPQHF; cdr3_nt: TGCGCCAGCAGCCAAGACCCCCAGGGCAGGGATAGCAATCAGCCCCAGCATTTT
d_call: TRBD2; v_call: TRBV2; clone_size: many; j_call: TRBJ2-3; cdr3_aa: CARGSSGPSDTQYF; cdr3_nt: TGTGCCAGGGGCTCTAGCGGACCCTCAGATACGCAGTATTTT
d_call: TRBD1; v_call: TRBV19; clone_size: many; j_call: TRBJ2-3; cdr3_aa: CASRDRDHTDTQYF; cdr3_nt: TGTGCCAGCAGGGACAGGGACCACACAGATACGCAGTATTTT
d_call: NA; v_call: TRBV20-1; clone_size: NA; j_call: TRBJ2-7; cdr3_aa: CSARVWGQTYEQYF; cdr3_nt: TGCAGTGCTAGAGTGTGGGGCCAGACCTACGAGCAGTACTTC
d_call: NA; v_call: TRBV6-6; clone_size: many; j_call: TRBJ1-1; cdr3_aa: CASSTGQGIVEAFF; cdr3_nt: TGTGCCAGCAGTACCGGGCAGGGGATAGTAGAAGCTTTCTTT
d_call: NA; v_call: TRBV19; clone_size: many; j_call: TRBJ2-2; cdr3_aa: CASGTDPGAGELFF; cdr3_nt: TGTGCCAGTGGGACAGACCCGGGGGCCGGGGAGCTGTTTTTT
d_call: TRBD2; v_call: TRBV5-4; clone_size: few; j_call: TRBJ2-1; cdr3_aa: CASSFPGLAEHINEQFF; cdr3_nt: TGTGCCAGCAGCTTTCCGGGACTAGCGGAACACATAAATGAGCAGTTCTTC
d_call: NA; v_call: TRBV27; clone_size: few; j_call: TRBJ2-4; cdr3_aa: CASSWGALAKNIQYF; cdr3_nt: TGTGCCAGCAGTTGGGGTGCTTTAGCCAAAAACATTCAGTACTTC
d_call: NA; v_call: TRBV6-5; clone_size: NA; j_call: TRBJ2-6; cdr3_aa: CASSYSVSGANVLTF; cdr3_nt: TGTGCCAGCAGTTACAGCGTCTCTGGGGCCAACGTCCTGACTTTC
d_call: TRBD1; v_call: TRBV20-1; clone_size: many; j_call: TRBJ2-3; cdr3_aa: CSAQQTGDAADTQYF; cdr3_nt: TGCAGTGCTCAACAGACAGGGGATGCAGCAGATACGCAGTATTTT
d_call: NA; v_call: TRBV29-1; clone_size: many; j_call: TRBJ2-3; cdr3_aa: CSVSAPSERVYTQYF; cdr3_nt: TGCAGCGTATCCGCCCCTAGCGAGCGCGTATATACGCAGTATTTT
d_call: NA; v_call: TRBV18; clone_size: many; j_call: TRBJ1-1; cdr3_aa: CASSPVGVEAFF; cdr3_nt: TGTGCCAGCTCACCGGTAGGGGTAGAAGCTTTCTTT
d_call: NA; v_call: TRBV7-3; clone_size: few; j_call: TRBJ2-2; cdr3_aa: CASSSRLNTGELFF; cdr3_nt: TGTGCCAGCAGCTCTCGACTGAACACCGGGGAGCTGTTTTTT
d_call: TRBD2; v_call: TRBV20-1; clone_size: few; j_call: TRBJ2-3; cdr3_aa: CSAGIQGLAGGLFTDTQYF; cdr3_nt: TGCAGTGCTGGAATCCAGGGACTAGCGGGAGGGCTCTTTACAGATACGCAGTATTTT
d_call: NA; v_call: TRBV20-1; clone_size: few; j_call: TRBJ2-7; cdr3_aa: CSVPEYEQYF; cdr3_nt: TGCAGTGTCCCTGAGTACGAGCAGTACTTC
d_call: NA; v_call: TRBV7-2; clone_size: NA; j_call: TRBJ2-5; cdr3_aa: CASSLERISETQYF; cdr3_nt: TGTGCCAGCAGCTTAGAGCGGATTTCAGAGACCCAGTACTTC
d_call: NA; v_call: TRBV29-1; clone_size: few; j_call: TRBJ2-7; cdr3_aa: CSVEEVRGEQYF; cdr3_nt: TGCAGCGTTGAAGAAGTAAGGGGAGAGCAGTACTTC
d_call: TRBD2; v_call: TRBV19; clone_size: NA; j_call: TRBJ2-1; cdr3_aa: CASSKGGLAVNNEQFF; cdr3_nt: TGTGCCAGTAGTAAAGGGGGACTAGCGGTAAACAATGAGCAGTTCTTC
d_call: TRBD1; v_call: TRBV5-1; clone_size: NA; j_call: TRBJ1-2; cdr3_aa: CASTGGETNYGYTF; cdr3_nt: TGCGCCAGCACAGGGGGCGAGACTAACTATGGCTACACCTTC
d_call: TRBD2; v_call: TRBV4-1; clone_size: NA; j_call: TRBJ2-6; cdr3_aa: CASSQGLAGLSGANVLTF; cdr3_nt: TGCGCCAGCAGTCAAGGACTAGCGGGACTCTCTGGGGCCAACGTCCTGACTTTC
d_call: NA; v_call: TRBV29-1; clone_size: many; j_call: TRBJ1-2; cdr3_aa: CSVDAPRANYGYTF; cdr3_nt: TGCAGCGTTGACGCGCCACGCGCTAACTATGGCTACACCTTC
d_call: NA; v_call: TRBV3-1; clone_size: NA; j_call: TRBJ2-3; cdr3_aa: CASSQSVQDTQYF; cdr3_nt: TGTGCCAGCAGCCAGTCGGTACAGGATACGCAGTATTTT
d_call: TRBD1; v_call: TRBV27; clone_size: NA; j_call: TRBJ2-2; cdr3_aa: CASTPGTGTGELFF; cdr3_nt: TGTGCCAGTACGCCCGGGACAGGGACCGGGGAGCTGTTTTTT
d_call: NA; v_call: TRBV7-6; clone_size: many; j_call: TRBJ2-1; cdr3_aa: CASSLGGPNEQFF; cdr3_nt: TGTGCCAGCAGTTTAGGTGGGCCCAATGAGCAGTTCTTC
d_call: NA; v_call: TRBV12-3/TRBV12-4; clone_size: few; j_call: TRBJ2-1; cdr3_aa: CASTQGQGMLNEQFF; cdr3_nt: TGTGCCAGCACCCAAGGGCAGGGGATGTTGAATGAGCAGTTCTTC